Below are 14 T cell receptor beta chains sequenced from a single sample in a study of T cells in women clearing cervical HPV infection. The protocol was immunoSEQ multiplex PCR, while the TCRdb copy is restricted to in-frame clones and leaves out a portion. The specimen's table records 42,000 or so clones. Sequenced sample: blood buffy coat. These receptors were obtained from a woman aged 18 to 75 with a cervical HPV16 infection that either progressed to CIN3+ or cleared (not recorded which).

Of note for this clone: The read terminates 3 residues before the CDR3 end, so the remaining end is supplied by the germline J gene. This chain uses TRBV19 with TRBJ2-5; D may be TRBD1 (6 bases). V was trimmed by 5 bases and J by 2 bases, leaving 9 bases between them. CDR3 size: 13 residues. The germline gives CDR1 LNHDA, CDR2 SQIVND (reference sequence). This CDR3 is CASSVQGQETQYF. The part of the CDR3 DNA that was read is TGTGCCAGTAGTGTCCAGGGGCAAGAGACC.

A note on this clone: The read halts 3 residues ahead of the CDR3 end, with the missing end drawn from the germline J gene. The J gene is TRBJ2-6, the V gene TRBV10-3, with 8 nucleotides matching TRBD1. Germline V gene lookup returns CDR1 ENHRY and CDR2 SYGVKD. The CDR3 length is 17 residues. Trimming cost V 5 bases and J 0 bases; bases outside gene matches: 6. CDR3 bases read: TGTGCCATCAGTCGCGGGACAGGTGTCTCTGGGGCCAACGTC. Its protein product is CAISRGTGVSGANV. The entire CDR3 is CAISRGTGVSGANVLTF.

With regard to this clone: The read is 3 residues too short to cover the CDR3 end, so that end is filled in from the germline J gene. The rearrangement joins TRBV6-1 to TRBJ2-3, with 12 nucleotides matching TRBD2. There are 16 residues in the CDR3. Germline CDR1 reads MNHNS; CDR2 reads SASEGT. J gave up 3 bases and V 3 bases, and 4 bases lay outside the gene matches. The CDR3 DNA, read in part, is TGTGCCAGCAGTGAGGTAACTAGCGGGGGGACAGATACG. This encodes CASSEVTSGGTDT. The whole CDR3 protein is CASSEVTSGGTDTQYF.

Regarding this clone: The observed sequence ends 3 residues before the CDR3 terminus, with the missing tail filled in from the germline J gene. The V call is TRBV5-1, the J call TRBJ2-5, with a possible D match to TRBD2 (7 bases). The germline V and J ends were trimmed by 3 bases and 1 base, with 13 bases remaining between them. The CDR3 runs to 15 residues. The germline CDR1 and CDR2 sequences are SGHRS and YFSETQ. The sequenced part of the CDR3 DNA is TGCGCCAGCAGCTGGGGGGGCCAGATCCAAGAGACC. Translation: CASSWGGQIQET. The complete CDR3 reads CASSWGGQIQETQYF.

A note on this clone: The read gets to within 3 residues of the CDR3 end, and the germline J gene fills in the rest. This rearrangement joins TRBV12-3 or TRBV12-4 to TRBJ2-3, with TRBD2 identical over 11 bases. The CDR3 sequence is 14 residues long. J was trimmed by 8 bases and V by 3 bases; bases with no gene match: 4. The CDR3 protein is CASSFSGGAGTQYF. Partial CDR3 DNA: TGTGCCAGCAGTTTTAGCGGGGGGGCAGGTACG.

Points on this clone: The read comes to an end 3 residues before the CDR3 does, leaving the germline J gene to fill in the end. The V call is TRBV7-9, the J call TRBJ2-5, with 9 bases fitting TRBD2. The CDR3 has 15 residues. The V segment lost 7 bases and the J segment 4 bases; nucleotides outside the gene matches: 10. Germline CDR1 reads SEHNR; CDR2 reads FQNEAQ (reference sequence). The CDR3: CASIPGSGGGETQYF. The CDR3 bases that were read are TGTGCCAGCATCCCAGGTAGCGGGGGAGGAGAGACC. The full variable domain, its missing parts supplied by reference TRBV7-9 and TRBJ2-5, is DTGVSQNPRHKITKRGQNVTFRCDPISEHNRLYWYRQTLGQGPEFLTYFQNEAQLEKSRLLSDRFSAERPKGSFSTLEIQRTEQGDSAMYLCASIPGSGGGETQYFGPGTRLLVL.

For this clone: From the germline J gene comes the end of the CDR3, since the read stops 3 residues before it. The rearrangement uses TRBV9 and TRBJ2-1; D unclear. In germline, CDR1 is SGDLS, CDR2 YYNGEE. The germline V and J ends were trimmed by 0 bases and 0 bases, with 7 bases remaining between them. The CDR3 length is 15 residues. CDR3 loop: CASSVASVSYNEQFF. CDR3 bases read: TGTGCCAGCAGCGTAGCCAGTGTCTCCTACAATGAG.

As to this clone: The read terminates 3 residues before the CDR3 end, so the remaining end is supplied by the germline J gene. The chain couples TRBV19 to TRBJ2-1, with TRBD1 matching 9 bases. After removal of 9 bases from V and 6 bases from J, the junction contained 6 bases not matched to a gene. The CDR3 loop spans 13 amino acids. Per germline, CDR1 LNHDA and CDR2 SQIVND (reference sequence). Partial CDR3 DNA: TGTGCCAGCCCGGGACAGGGAGTCAATGAG. Its protein product is CASPGQGVNE. The full CDR3 reads CASPGQGVNEQFF.

On this clone: The CDR3 end falls 3 residues outside the read, so it is completed with the germline J gene. The rearrangement joins TRBV2 to TRBJ1-2; D possibly corresponds to TRBD1 (5 bases). In germline, CDR1 is SNHLY, CDR2 FYNNEI. The CDR3 totals 15 residues. Trimming took off 0 bases at V and 7 bases at J, with 15 bases between the two ends. The CDR3 reads CASSEALLAGSGYTF. CDR3 DNA, as far as it was read: TGTGCCAGCAGTGAAGCGCTACTGGCAGGGAGTGGC.

Points on this clone: Read sequence stops 3 residues before the CDR3 end, and the germline J gene provides the missing end. The identical CDR3 is also encoded by other nucleotide sequences in the sample. The V gene is TRBV5-1, the J gene TRBJ2-5; 8 bases fit TRBD2. The CDR3 spans 14 residues. The germline gives CDR1 SGHRS, CDR2 YFSETQ. V lost 4 bases to trimming and J lost 2 bases; unmatched junction nucleotides: 4. The DNA read from the CDR3 is TGCGCCAGCAGCCTAGCGGGTGGTCAAGAGACC. This gives the protein CASSLAGGQET. The full CDR3 protein reads CASSLAGGQETQYF.

Concerning this clone: Read coverage stops 3 residues before the CDR3 terminus; the germline J gene supplies the remainder. The gene calls are TRBV5-1 and TRBJ2-1; 7 nucleotides line up with TRBD2. Losses at the gene ends were 0 bases for V and 3 bases for J; bases not matched to a gene: 3. CDR3 size: 15 residues. The germline V gene encodes CDR1 SGHRS and CDR2 YFSETQ. The DNA read from the CDR3 is TGCGCCAGCAGCTTGGCCCCGGGGGGCTACAATGAG. Translating it yields CASSLAPGGYNE. The entire CDR3 protein is CASSLAPGGYNEQFF.

As concerns this clone: Coverage ceases 3 residues before the CDR3 finishes, and the germline J gene fills in the end. The chain is built from TRBV7-8 and TRBJ1-6, with unresolved D. Germline assignment: CDR1 SGHVS and CDR2 FQNEAQ. The CDR3 is 11 amino acids. The part of the CDR3 DNA that was read is TGTGCCAGCAGCTTCCGGGGTCCC. As protein: CASSFRGP. The entire CDR3 protein is CASSFRGPLHF.

Remarks on this clone: Read coverage stops 3 residues before the CDR3 terminus; the germline J gene supplies the remainder. The V gene is TRBV2, the J gene TRBJ1-5; TRBD1 matches at 9 bases. J was trimmed by 8 bases and V by 6 bases; bases with no gene match: 11. The CDR3 contains 15 residues. In germline, CDR1 is SNHLY, CDR2 FYNNEI. The CDR3 sequence is CASRQLGQGIKPQHF. The CDR3 bases that were read are TGTGCCAGCAGACAATTGGGACAGGGAATTAAGCCC.

Notes on this clone: The CDR3 end is not reached by the read, which stops 3 residues before it; the germline J gene fills it in. The V call is TRBV5-1, the J call TRBJ2-3; D gene ambiguous. This CDR3 comprises 16 residues. CDR1 and CDR2 (germline): SGHRS, YFSETQ. V lost 0 bases to trimming and J lost 1 base, with 12 bases between them. The covered CDR3 bases are TGCGCCAGCAGCTTGGGTGTGGCGGCTGGCACAGATACG. Translated, it gives CASSLGVAAGTDT. The CDR3 reads in full as CASSLGVAAGTDTQYF.